This is a list of T cell receptor beta chains from one sample in a study of T cell repertoires in aging, cancer and after chemotherapy. TCRdb re-analysed the multiplex PCR reads in MiXCR, keeping a single row per CDR3 protein. This table has about 5,000 distinct CDR3 sequences, around a quarter appearing once. Material for sequencing was blood. The receptors were sampled from a human donor with a blood cancer. Each CDR3 is given with its conserved first and last residue. A D gene is named only where the DNA matches it firmly. Size tells how often a clone was seen (once, few, many) or the class of an expanded clone, and some rows leave it out.

J gene,clone size,D gene,V gene,CDR3 DNA,CDR3 protein
TRBJ2-3,medium-sized,NA,TRBV5-1,TGCGCCAGCAGCTTGGTACTGATACAGGGAATGACGGCAGATACGCAGTATTTT,CASSLVLIQGMTADTQYF
TRBJ2-1,few,NA,TRBV6-4,TGTGCCAGCAGTGACTCGTCTAAGGGGGGCTACAATGAGCAGTTCTTC,CASSDSSKGGYNEQFF
TRBJ1-3,few,NA,TRBV11-2,TGTGCCAGCAGCACCATGGAGGGAAACACCATATATTTT,CASSTMEGNTIYF
TRBJ2-7,medium-sized,TRBD2,TRBV5-4,TGTGCCAGCAGCTTAGAGCGGGGGCTATACGAGCAGTACTTC,CASSLERGLYEQYF
TRBJ2-3,medium-sized,TRBD1,TRBV19,TGTGCCAGTAGCCCCGCCAGGGGGCCCGGAGATACGCAGTATTTT,CASSPARGPGDTQYF
TRBJ1-2,medium-sized,NA,TRBV27,TGTGCCAGCAGTTTATACCAGGGGTTCGGCGGCTACACCTTC,CASSLYQGFGGYTF
TRBJ1-1,few,TRBD1,TRBV19,TGTGCCAGTAGAGAACAGGGGGTGGGCACTGAAGCTTTCTTT,CASREQGVGTEAFF
TRBJ1-5,few,NA,TRBV27,TGTGCCAGCAGGCCGAAGGACATGGTGGAACAGCCCCAGCATTTT,CASRPKDMVEQPQHF
TRBJ1-2,NA,TRBD1,TRBV2,TGTGCCAGCAGTAACTGGGACAGGGGGCCTAACTATGGCTACACCTTC,CASSNWDRGPNYGYTF
TRBJ2-1,NA,NA,TRBV7-2,TGTGCCAGCAGCTTTTTCCATGAGCAGTTCTTC,CASSFFHEQFF
TRBJ1-1,NA,NA,TRBV5-1,TGCGCCAGCAGCTTGGCCGCCGGGACGGCGAACACTGAAGCTTTCTTT,CASSLAAGTANTEAFF
TRBJ2-3,medium-sized,TRBD2,TRBV6-5,TGTGCCAGCAGCAAGCGGGAGCCCATAGATACGCAGTATTTT,CASSKREPIDTQYF
TRBJ2-1,NA,TRBD2,TRBV25-1,TGTGCCAGCAGAAGTCCAAGCGGGGGGCCTAGCGATGAGCAGTTCTTC,CASRSPSGGPSDEQFF
TRBJ1-3,NA,TRBD1,TRBV7-9,TGTGCCAGCAGCCGGAGACAGGGGAGTGGAAACACCATATATTTT,CASSRRQGSGNTIYF
TRBJ1-2,NA,NA,TRBV15,TGTGCCACCAGCAGAGAATTGGGTAACTATGGCTACACCTTC,CATSRELGNYGYTF
TRBJ2-5,NA,TRBD1,TRBV27,TGTGCCAGCAGTTTATCGAGACAGGGTAGGGTCCCCCTCGGAGGCGTCCGGGAGACCCAGTACTTC,CASSLSRQGRVPLGGVRETQYF
TRBJ2-1,medium-sized,TRBD2,TRBV27,TGTGCCAGCAGTTCCCGACAACTAGCGCCCCGATGGAAAGAGCAGTTCTTC,CASSSRQLAPRWKEQFF
TRBJ2-3,medium-sized,TRBD2,TRBV10-3,TGTGCCATCAGTGGAAGAGGTAGCGGGAGTGCGGGAGATACGCAGTATTTT,CAISGRGSGSAGDTQYF
TRBJ2-1,medium-sized,NA,TRBV19,TGTGCCAGTAGTAGACGTGGCAGTTCATACTCCTACAATGAGCAGTTCTTC,CASSRRGSSYSYNEQFF
TRBJ2-1,few,NA,TRBV20-1,TGCAGTGCTAGACCTAGCTCCTACAATGAGCAGTTCTTC,CSARPSSYNEQFF
TRBJ2-7,medium-sized,NA,TRBV30,TGTGCCTGGAGTGTATTTAGGGACGAGCAGTACTTC,CAWSVFRDEQYF
TRBJ2-1,few,TRBD2,TRBV6-4,TGTGCCAGCAGTGAAAAAGGCGGGGGGGGTAATGAGCAGTTCTTC,CASSEKGGGGNEQFF
TRBJ2-1,NA,NA,TRBV2,TGTGCCAGCACCCCCAGGGGGGGCGGTGGTAATGAGCAGTTCTTC,CASTPRGGGGNEQFF
TRBJ2-1,NA,TRBD2,TRBV19,TGTGCCAGTCGGACTAGCGGGAGGGGGAATGAGCAGTTCTTC,CASRTSGRGNEQFF
TRBJ2-3,few,TRBD2,TRBV28,TGTGCCAGCTTAGCGGGAGGTGTGGATACGCAGTATTTT,CASLAGGVDTQYF
TRBJ2-1,medium-sized,NA,TRBV29-1,TGCAGCGTTTCTGGTCGTAGCTCCTACAATGAGCAGTTCTTC,CSVSGRSSYNEQFF
TRBJ1-1,NA,NA,TRBV11-3,TGTGCCAGCAGACAGGGACTCGGCCGCCTTAACGTGAGGAACACTGAAGCTTTCTTT,CASRQGLGRLNVRNTEAFF
TRBJ1-2,medium-sized,NA,TRBV29-1,TGCAGCGTAACGGTATCAGCTAACTATGGCTACACCTTC,CSVTVSANYGYTF
TRBJ2-1,few,TRBD2,TRBV24-1,TGTGCCACCAGTGATTCGACTAGCGGGAACCTCGGTGAGCAGTTCTTC,CATSDSTSGNLGEQFF
TRBJ1-4,medium-sized,TRBD1,TRBV6-2/TRBV6-3,TGTGCCAGCAGATCTCGACAGGGGGCGGATGAAAAACTGTTTTTT,CASRSRQGADEKLFF
TRBJ2-2,medium-sized,NA,TRBV7-2,TGTGCCAGCAGCGGGGGAAGGAGGTCCGGGGAGCTGTTTTTT,CASSGGRRSGELFF
TRBJ2-5,NA,TRBD2,TRBV20-1,TGCAGTGCTAGGGGACTAGCGGGGACGGAGACCCAGTACTTC,CSARGLAGTETQYF
TRBJ2-1,medium-sized,TRBD2,TRBV15,TGTGCCACCAGCAAGCTAGCGGGAGTCGATGAGCAGTTCTTC,CATSKLAGVDEQFF
TRBJ1-5,NA,NA,TRBV6-1,TGTGCCAGCAGTGGGAAAGGGACGGGCAATCAGCCCCAGCATTTT,CASSGKGTGNQPQHF
TRBJ2-2,NA,NA,TRBV5-1,TGCGCCAGCGGCCGGGACACGAACACCGGGGAGCTGTTTTTT,CASGRDTNTGELFF
TRBJ2-3,medium-sized,TRBD1,TRBV6-1,TGTGCCAGCGGCCGGACAGGGCAAGATACGCAGTATTTT,CASGRTGQDTQYF
TRBJ2-2,medium-sized,NA,TRBV12-3/TRBV12-4,TGTGCCAGCAGTTTAGCGCGGAGGAGCAGTAACACCGGGGAGCTGTTTTTT,CASSLARRSSNTGELFF
TRBJ1-1,NA,NA,TRBV20-1,TGCAGTGCTAGGGGGGTGGGGGGAGTAGCTTTCTTT,CSARGVGGVAFF
TRBJ1-1,NA,NA,TRBV12-3/TRBV12-4,TGTGCCAGCAGTTTAGCAACAGGGTGGGTAGGAGCTTTCTTT,CASSLATGWVGAFF
TRBJ1-1,NA,NA,TRBV5-6,TGTGCCAGCAGCTTGTACAGAGCGAACACTGAAGCTTTCTTT,CASSLYRANTEAFF
TRBJ2-3,NA,NA,TRBV20-1,TGCAGTGCTAGAGACCCCAGGGGGGGCACAGATACGCAGTATTTT,CSARDPRGGTDTQYF
TRBJ2-6,medium-sized,NA,TRBV15,TGTGCCACCAGCAGAGGCCCGACGGTCTCTGGGGCCAACGTCCTGACTTTC,CATSRGPTVSGANVLTF